Described below is a single TCR beta chain sequence and its context. What it binds is unknown. In germline, CDR1 is LNHDA, CDR2 SQIVND (reference sequence). V dropped 6 bases and J dropped 6 bases, with 14 bases sitting between them. CDR3 size: 14 residues. The data were taken from a study of T cells in Graves' hyperthyroidism and ophthalmopathy. Broader study findings: Researchers report that a 13 V-J model separated ophthalmopathy from stable hyperthyroidism. The majority of expanded thyroid clonotypes above 0.001 also appeared in blood.

TCR beta CDR3 regions were amplified from RNA transcripts. With the HTBI primer set, the TCR CDR3 went through a first round of RT-PCR. TCRdb re-called the multiplex PCR reads with MiXCR, one entry per CDR3 protein. The top ten clones hold approximately 40% of a sample with about 200,000 distinct CDR3 sequences, around 17% of them seen once. The chain recombines TRBV19 with TRBJ2-2; the D gene is possibly TRBD1 (6 bases). The sequence was obtained from a man aged 35-49 years with Graves' hyperthyroidism. Sequenced input: blood. The CDR3 protein is CASRIGRGAGELFF. DNA for the CDR3: TGTGCCAGTAGGATCGGCAGGGGTGCCGGGGAGCTGTTTTTT.